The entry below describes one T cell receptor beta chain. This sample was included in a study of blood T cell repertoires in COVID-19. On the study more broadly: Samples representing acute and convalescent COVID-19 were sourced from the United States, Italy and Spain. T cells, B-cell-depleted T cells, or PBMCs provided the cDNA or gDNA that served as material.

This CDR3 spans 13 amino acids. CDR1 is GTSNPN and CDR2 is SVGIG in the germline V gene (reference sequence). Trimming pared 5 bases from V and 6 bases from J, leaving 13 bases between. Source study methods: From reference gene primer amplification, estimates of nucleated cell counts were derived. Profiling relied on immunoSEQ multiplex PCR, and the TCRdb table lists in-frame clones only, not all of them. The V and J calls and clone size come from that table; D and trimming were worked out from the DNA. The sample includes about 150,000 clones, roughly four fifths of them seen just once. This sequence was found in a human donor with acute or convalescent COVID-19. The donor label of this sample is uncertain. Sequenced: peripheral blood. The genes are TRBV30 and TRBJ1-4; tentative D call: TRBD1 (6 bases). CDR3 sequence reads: CAWWRQVDEKLFF. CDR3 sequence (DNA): TGTGCCTGGTGGCGACAGGTGGATGAAAAACTGTTTTTT.